This paragraph reports one TCR beta chain. Its antigen is still unknown. No much larger clone exists at a distance of one base, and base qualities are not known. Genomic DNA was extracted from sorted cells for sequencing of the TCRbeta CDR3 region. The immunoSEQ Assay was used to sequence the TCRbeta CDR3 regions. Sourced from immuneACCESS, this table was stored by TCRdb with only in-frame sequences that have V and J called. A share of the clones is absent; for the studies checked, an unresolved V gene accounts for under half, and the remainder has no known explanation. The sample yields 120,000 or so clones; approximately 89% were counted once. Clones ranked in the top ten supply 0.25% to 0.3% of the sample. This sample is drawn from a study of OX40 agonist ivuxolimab in advanced cancers. Concerning the study at large: Ivuxolimab was an agonistic, fully human IgG2 monoclonal antibody directed against OX40 (CD134), a costimulatory receptor. Intravenous ivuxolimab was administered to patients every 2 weeks at six dose levels: 0.01, 0.1, 0.3, 1.5, 3 and 10 mg/kg. Of the approximately 50 patients in dose escalation, about 20 had hepatocellular carcinoma, some 15 had melanoma, 9 had renal cell carcinoma and 9 had head and neck cancer. In the dose-escalation cohort, roughly 80% of patients were male, and the mean age was approximately 60 years, with a range of 23 to 79. Patients were allowed to have had prior anti-PD-1, anti-PD-L1 or anti-CTLA-4 therapy, and about 40% of the dose-escalation patients had been treated with checkpoint inhibitors. Partial responses occurred in three dose-escalation patients, of whom one had hepatocellular carcinoma and two had cutaneous melanoma. The point of sequencing TCRbeta in the periphery was to test whether ivuxolimab changed TCR sequence diversity and drove clonal T-cell expansion. The monotherapy dose-escalation portion (N ≈ 52 patients) of the phase I ivuxolimab trial is reported in the paper. The research as a whole found: Low levels of normalized T-cell clonal expansion were also seen in some patients who did not respond. In the 0.1-3.0 mg/kg groups, partial responders were among the patients with the lowest normalized peripheral clonal expansion, particularly in CD8+ T cells. After ivuxolimab, expanded clones were on average more numerous among CD8+ T cells than among CD4+ T cells. Which antigens the clonally expanded peripheral T cells were specific for was not determined. At doses of 0.1 to 3.0 mg/kg, clonal expansion of both CD4+ and CD8+ blood T cells was observed from baseline to week 6.

Its CDR3 holds 18 amino acids, cysteine through phenylalanine. The read is trimmed to its CDR3 DNA, 54 bases read in frame from base 1. In the germline V gene, CDR1 corresponds to SGHTA and CDR2 to FQGTGA. V and J are trimmed by 5 bases and 4 bases, and the gene matches miss 10 bases of the junction. Patients with autoimmune disease history or receiving systemic immunosuppression were excluded from the trial. In every dose cohort, peripheral blood was drawn for TCR sequencing at baseline, cycle 4 day 1, and cycle 7 day 1. Samples came from an open-label, multicenter, first-in-human phase I dose-escalation trial of ivuxolimab. The trial enrolled adults with locally advanced or metastatic head and neck squamous cell, hepatocellular, melanoma or renal cell carcinoma. CD4+ and CD8+ T cells were sorted separately from peripheral blood before TCR sequencing.

This chain joins TRBV7-3 to TRBJ2-2; 13 bases in between match TRBD2. Sequencing used CD4+ or CD8+ T cells sorted from blood, obtained in a trial of the OX40 agonist ivuxolimab. This TCR came from an adult with an advanced solid tumor such as melanoma, head and neck, liver or kidney cancer. CDR3 region: CASSRGLAGRWSTGELFF. The DNA sequence reads TGTGCCAGCAGCCGGGGACTAGCGGGGAGATGGTCCACCGGGGAGCTGTTTTTT.